The TCR beta chain under discussion was sequenced for a study of T cell repertoires in cytomegalovirus infection (dated by TCRdb to between 2019 and 2020). Some background on the complete study: Because public TCR beta signatures pointed to carriage of CMV infection together with the matching HLA type, the HLA type of each donor mattered for the analysis. Overall study outcomes, separate from this receptor: In both this cohort and an independent roughly 400-donor cohort, the cumulative frequency of public TCR beta family members distinguished carriers of CMV infection plus the relevant HLA type. The ex vivo response was dominated by HLA-C-restricted CMV-specific TCR beta clonotypes, which also provided the single most frequent clonotype in two of eight donors.

CDR1 and CDR2 are drawn from the germline V gene: MNHEY, SVGAGI. Trimming costs V 7 bases and J 4 bases, and their ends lie 10 bases apart. From its cysteine to its phenylalanine, the CDR3 spans 12 amino acids. The kept DNA is CDR3 alone, 36 bases in frame from the first base. In the case of this clonotype: The specificity of this receptor is unknown. It has no much larger one-base neighbor in the sample; base qualities were not kept.

Sequencer: Illumina HiSeq 1500. The public reads were quality trimmed at Q25 with fastp and then assembled into clones with MiXCR by TCRdb, keeping productive beta chains. Rows with a matching CDR3 protein are joined into one entry that keeps the most common DNA and genes. This sample has around 530,000 distinct CDR3 sequences in its table, and 26% of those were observed once. The ten largest clones take up roughly 13% of the sample. This receptor was obtained from a human donor in good health (CMV status not recorded). Some clones in this sample may be carry-over from other donors' samples. The V and J segments used are TRBV6-5 and TRBJ1-1; a weak D assignment points to TRBD1 (5 bases agree). Material: PBMCs. The CDR3 reads as follows: CASKGPVTEAFF. The DNA sequence follows: TGTGCCAGCAAGGGGCCCGTCACTGAAGCTTTCTTT.